Below, 14 T cell receptor beta chains from the same sample are listed, as sequenced in a study of patients and donors after allogeneic stem cell transplantation. TCRdb passed the RT-PCR reads through MiXCR, listing each CDR3 protein once. The data contain about a million distinct CDR3 sequences, around 17% of them singletons. Sequencing was performed on blood, either unsorted or a sorted T cell fraction (not recorded which). The receptors here all came from a human donor who was either an allogeneic HSCT recipient or a stem cell or donor lymphocyte infusion donor (not recorded which). It is not recorded whose cells these are; they may come from a transplant donor.

This chain uses TRBV2 with TRBJ2-7, with D unclear. Germline V gene sequence: CDR1 SNHLY, CDR2 FYNNEI. This CDR3 comprises 16 residues. V lost 1 base and J lost 1, with 14 bases in between. The CDR3 sequence is CASSEGKGRKSYEQYF. CDR3 nucleotides: TGTGCCAGCAGTGAAGGGAAGGGCAGGAAATCCTACGAGCAGTACTTC.

The genes are TRBV5-1 and TRBJ2-7; maybe TRBD1 (5 bases). The V gene's germline CDR1 is SGHRS and CDR2 YFSETQ. CDR3 size: 12 residues. The germline V and J ends were trimmed by 9 bases and 0 bases, with 10 bases remaining between them. CDR3 region: CATGHSSYEQYF. In nucleotides, the CDR3 is TGCGCCACCGGACACAGCTCCTACGAGCAGTACTTC.

This clonotype was counted only a few times. The chain combines TRBV6-1 with TRBJ1-2; D ambiguous. This CDR3 contains 10 residues. Per the germline V gene, CDR1 is MNHNS and CDR2 is SASEGT. This CDR3 reads CASGSYGYTF. The CDR3 DNA follows: TGTGCATCCGGGAGCTATGGCTACACCTTC.

This clonotype was detected only a few times. CDR3 coding DNA: TGTGCCAGCAGCCCCTATTCCCTCTACGAGCAGTACTTC. Encoded protein: CASSPYSLYEQYF. The chain recombines TRBV4-2 with TRBJ2-7; D ambiguous. Germline V gene data show CDR1 as LGHNA and CDR2 as YNFKEQ. The CDR3 totals 13 residues. V lost 4 bases, J lost 3 bases, and 10 bases lay in between.

A remark on this clonotype: Without the conserved terminal phenylalanine or tryptophan, this CDR3 likely stems from a read error. The chain employs TRBV27 and TRBJ2-7; possibly TRBD1 or TRBD2 for D (5 bases each). Trimming removed 6 bases from V and 5 bases from J, with 17 bases in between. Germline CDR1 is MNHEY and CDR2 is SMNVEV (reference sequence). CDR3 size: 14 residues. The CDR3 sequence is CASSRELEGNEQYL. The CDR3 nucleotides are TGTGCCAGCAGCCGAGAACTAGAGGGGAACGAGCAGTACCTC.

The rearrangement joins TRBV20-1 to TRBJ2-4, with 9 bases identical to TRBD2. CDR1 and CDR2 (germline): DFQATT, SNEGSKA (reference sequence). The CDR3 has 17 amino acids. Germline trimming cut 1 base from V and 0 bases from J; bases unmatched to any gene: 7. For the CDR3, the DNA is TGCAGTGCTAGAGTTAGCGGGGGCAACCCAGCCAAAAACATTCAGTACTTC. Protein product: CSARVSGGNPAKNIQYF.

This clonotype turned up a few times. The J gene is TRBJ2-7, the V gene TRBV6-1; a weak D match, TRBD2 (8 bases). Looked up from germline, CDR1 is MNHNS and CDR2 is SASEGT. The CDR3 is made up of 14 amino acids. V gave up 7 bases and J gave up 3 bases, with 16 bases separating them. In nucleotides, the CDR3 is TGTGCCAGCACCCGGGAGGGGGCGGACTACGAGCAGTACTTC. Translated: CASTREGADYEQYF.

This clonotype was detected only a few times. The genes are TRBV7-3 and TRBJ2-2; maybe TRBD2 (5 bases). Germline V gene lookup returns CDR1 SGHTA and CDR2 FQGTGA. CDR3 length: 17 amino acids. Trimming took 5 bases from V and 0 from J, leaving 16 bases between them. The chain's CDR3 is CASSPRGGKPNTGELFF. Here the CDR3 DNA reads TGTGCCAGCAGCCCACGGGGTGGCAAACCGAACACCGGGGAGCTGTTTTTT.

This clonotype came up a few times. The V and J genes are TRBV9 and TRBJ2-7; 8 bases are a match to TRBD2. This CDR3 is 12 amino acids long. V gave up 4 bases and J gave up 5 bases; unmatched junction bases: 2. The germline V gene encodes CDR1 SGDLS and CDR2 YYNGEE. In DNA, the CDR3 is TGTGCCAGCAGCCATAGCGGGGACGAGCAGTACTTC. Amino acid sequence: CASSHSGDEQYF.

The table lists this clonotype with a few counts. The gene calls are TRBV7-9 and TRBJ1-5; D possibly corresponds to TRBD1 (5 bases). The V gene's germline CDR1 is SEHNR and CDR2 FQNEAQ (reference sequence). V was pared by 0 bases and J by 6 bases, with 9 bases between. CDR3 length: 14 residues. The CDR3 is CASSLAGVAQPQHF. Written as DNA, the CDR3 is TGTGCCAGCAGCTTAGCAGGGGTGGCTCAGCCCCAGCATTTT.

At least ten counts were recorded for this clonotype. The chain carries TRBV5-1 and TRBJ1-3, with a tentative D call TRBD1 (5 bases). With 0 bases removed from V and 0 bases from J, the gap between germline ends came to 7 bases. CDR1 SGHRS and CDR2 YFSETQ come from the germline V gene. CDR3 length: 15 amino acids. CDR3 sequence (DNA): TGCGCCAGCAGCTTGGAAGGGGCCTCTGGAAACACCATATATTTT. Translation gives CASSLEGASGNTIYF.

This sequence joins TRBV4-3 and TRBJ1-5; D is undetermined. This CDR3 has 14 residues. The V gene's germline CDR1 is LGHNA and CDR2 YSLEER. The V end was cut by 0 bases, the J end by 6 bases, with 9 bases between. The CDR3 nucleotides are TGCGCCAGCAGCCAAGAAAAAGGGCGTCAGCCCCAGCATTTT. Protein product: CASSQEKGRQPQHF.

The chain links TRBV2 to TRBJ2-1, with a possible D match to TRBD2 (6 bases). Germline V gene data show CDR1 as SNHLY and CDR2 as FYNNEI. Trimming removed 2 bases from V and 0 bases from J, with 14 bases in between. This CDR3 contains 17 residues. The CDR3 bases are TGTGCCAGCAGTGAATTGGCGGGGACGAGCTCCTACAATGAGCAGTTCTTC. Translation gives CASSELAGTSSYNEQFF.

A few counts support this clonotype. The V gene is TRBV30, the J gene TRBJ2-3; TRBD2 agrees at 9 bases. Germline CDR1 is GTSNPN and CDR2 is SVGIG (reference sequence). V trimming: 0 bases; J trimming: 4 bases; junction bases outside the gene matches: 5. The CDR3 sequence is 15 residues long. For the CDR3, the DNA is TGTGCCTGGAGTGTACAAGCGGGGGGTTCAGATACGCAGTATTTT. It specifies CAWSVQAGGSDTQYF.